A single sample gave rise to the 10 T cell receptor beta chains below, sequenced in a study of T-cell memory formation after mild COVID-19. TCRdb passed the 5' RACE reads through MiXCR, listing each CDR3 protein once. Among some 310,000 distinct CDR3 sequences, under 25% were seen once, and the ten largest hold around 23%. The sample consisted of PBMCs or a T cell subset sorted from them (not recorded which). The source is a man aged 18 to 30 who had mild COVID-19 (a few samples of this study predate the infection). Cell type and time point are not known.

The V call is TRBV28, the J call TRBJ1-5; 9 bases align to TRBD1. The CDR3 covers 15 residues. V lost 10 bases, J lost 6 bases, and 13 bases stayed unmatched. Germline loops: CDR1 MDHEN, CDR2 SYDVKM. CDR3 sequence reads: CAIEQNTGGFQPQHF. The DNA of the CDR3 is TGTGCCATCGAGCAGAATACAGGGGGCTTTCAGCCCCAGCATTTT.

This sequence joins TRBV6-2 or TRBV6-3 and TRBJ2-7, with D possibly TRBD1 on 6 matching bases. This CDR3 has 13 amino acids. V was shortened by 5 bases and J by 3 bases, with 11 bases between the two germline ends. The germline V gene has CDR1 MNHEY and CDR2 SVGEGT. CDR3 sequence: CASSRRDNYEQYV. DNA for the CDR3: TGTGCCAGCAGTAGACGGGACAACTACGAGCAGTACGTC.

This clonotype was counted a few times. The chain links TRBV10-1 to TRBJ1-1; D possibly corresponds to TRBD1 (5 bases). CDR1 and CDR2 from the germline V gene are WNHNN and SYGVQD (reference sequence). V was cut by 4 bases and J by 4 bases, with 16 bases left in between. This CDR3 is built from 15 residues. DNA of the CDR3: TGCGCCAGCAGTGCCCGGGGCCCCGGAGGCACTGAAGCTTTCTTT. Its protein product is CASSARGPGGTEAFF.

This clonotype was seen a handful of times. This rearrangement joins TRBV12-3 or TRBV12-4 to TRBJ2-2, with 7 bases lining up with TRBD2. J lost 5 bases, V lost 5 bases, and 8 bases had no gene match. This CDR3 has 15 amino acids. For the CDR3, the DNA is TGTGCCAGCAGTGATCGGACTAGTATGACCGGGGAGCTGTTTTTT. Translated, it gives CASSDRTSMTGELFF.

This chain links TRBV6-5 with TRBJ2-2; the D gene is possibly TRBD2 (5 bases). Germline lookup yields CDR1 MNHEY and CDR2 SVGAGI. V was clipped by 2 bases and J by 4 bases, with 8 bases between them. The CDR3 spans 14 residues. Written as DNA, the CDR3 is TGTGCCAGCAGTTACGCCGGACTCACCGGGGAGCTGTTTTTT. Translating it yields CASSYAGLTGELFF.

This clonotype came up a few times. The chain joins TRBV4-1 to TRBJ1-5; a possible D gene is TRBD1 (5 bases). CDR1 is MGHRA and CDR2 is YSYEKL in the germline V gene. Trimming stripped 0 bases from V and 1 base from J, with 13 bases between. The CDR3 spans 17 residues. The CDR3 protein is CASSQDRSGMSNQPQHF. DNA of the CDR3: TGCGCCAGCAGCCAAGATCGATCAGGGATGAGCAATCAGCCCCAGCATTTT.

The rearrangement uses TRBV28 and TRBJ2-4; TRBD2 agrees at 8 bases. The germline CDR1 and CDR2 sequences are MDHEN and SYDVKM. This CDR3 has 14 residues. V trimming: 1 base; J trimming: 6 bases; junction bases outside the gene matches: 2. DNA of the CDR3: TGTGCCAGCAGTTTATCGGGGGGGATAAACATTCAGTACTTC. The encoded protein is CASSLSGGINIQYF. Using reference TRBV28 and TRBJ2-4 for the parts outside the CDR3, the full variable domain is DVKVTQSSRYLVKRTGEKVFLECVQDMDHENMFWYRQDPGLGLRLIYFSYDVKMKEKGDIPEGYSVSREKKERFSLILESASTNQTSMYLCASSLSGGINIQYFGAGTRLSVL.

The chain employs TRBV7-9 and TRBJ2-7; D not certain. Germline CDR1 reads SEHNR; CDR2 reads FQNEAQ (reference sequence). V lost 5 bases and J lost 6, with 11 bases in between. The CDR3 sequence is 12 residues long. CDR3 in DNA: TGTGCCAGCAGCCTTATGGATTCCGAGCAGTACGTC. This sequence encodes CASSLMDSEQYV.

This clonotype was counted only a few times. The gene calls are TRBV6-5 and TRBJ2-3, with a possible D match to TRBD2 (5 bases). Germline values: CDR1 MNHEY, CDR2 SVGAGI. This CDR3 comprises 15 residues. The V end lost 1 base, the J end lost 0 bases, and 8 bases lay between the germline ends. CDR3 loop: CASSYLATSTDTQYF. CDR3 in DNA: TGTGCCAGCAGTTACTTAGCGACTAGCACAGATACGCAGTATTTT.

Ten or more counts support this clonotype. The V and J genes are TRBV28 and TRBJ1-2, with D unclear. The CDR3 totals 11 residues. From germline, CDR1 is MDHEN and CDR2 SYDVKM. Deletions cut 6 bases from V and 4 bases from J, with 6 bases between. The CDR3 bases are TGTGCCAGCAGCTCCCCCTATGGCTACACCTTC. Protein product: CASSSPYGYTF.